This T cell receptor (beta chain) was documented in a study of cytomegalovirus exposure and HLA in healthy donors. PCR primers comprised 60 Vbeta and 13 Jbeta primers. Profiled with immunoSEQ multiplex PCR; TCRdb holds only in-frame clones, not every one. Of over 150,000 clones listed, 82% are singletons. The CDR3 runs to 13 residues. V was cut by 6 bases and J by 4 bases, with 12 bases left in between. Germline CDR1 reads LNHDA; CDR2 reads SQIVND (reference sequence). Source material: PBMCs. This chain links TRBV19 with TRBJ1-1; a weak D match, TRBD1 (5 bases). This receptor was obtained from a man aged 50 or older in good health and CMV-seropositive. The CDR3 sequence is CASRVGGSTEAFF. The CDR3 nucleotides read TGTGCCAGTAGGGTGGGGGGTTCCACTGAAGCTTTCTTT.